Below are 26 T cell receptor beta chains sequenced from a single sample in a study of CD4 T cells in relation to SARS-CoV-2 and coronaviruses (dated by TCRdb to the early 2020s). The library was made by the immunoSEQ multiplex PCR assay. Sourced from immuneACCESS, this table was stored by TCRdb with only in-frame sequences that have V and J called. A share of the clones is absent; for the studies checked, an unresolved V gene accounts for under half, and the remainder has no known explanation. Recorded for this sample are 30,000 to 45,000 clones; over 75% of them occurred a single time. Approximately 8.8% of the sample goes to the ten largest clones. Material: memory CD4+ T cells from PBMCs. Sample cell subset or site, as interpreted from the label and publication: memory (non-naive) CD4+ T cells. These receptors all stem from an adult with COVID-19.

The V and J genes are TRBV4-1 and TRBJ1-5; 10 bases match TRBD1. Germline V gene lookup returns CDR1 MGHRA and CDR2 YSYEKL. V gave up 4 bases and J gave up 7 bases; unmatched junction bases: 7. The CDR3 totals 15 residues. CDR3 residues: CASSPTGTGDQPQHF. DNA of the CDR3: TGCGCCAGCAGCCCGACCGGGACAGGGGACCAGCCCCAGCATTTT.

This chain joins TRBV21-1 and TRBJ1-3. TRBV21-1 is a pseudogene locus. This CDR3 region has 17 residues. The CDR3 loop reads CASSKVVKEPSGNTIYF. The DNA for the CDR3 is TGTGCCAGCAGCAAAGTGGTAAAGGAACCCTCTGGAAACACCATATATTTT.

The chain uses TRBV19 and TRBJ1-5, with D uncertain. V shed 1 base and J shed 5 bases, with 6 bases lying between them. Germline V gene data show CDR1 as LNHDA and CDR2 as SQIVND (reference sequence). The CDR3 consists of 13 residues. In DNA form, the CDR3 reads TGTGCCAGTAGTATAGGAACGGATCAGCCCCAGCATTTT. Residues: CASSIGTDQPQHF.

The chain couples TRBV3-1 (or the pseudogene TRBV3-2) to TRBJ2-3; maybe TRBD1 (6 bases). CDR3 length equals 15 residues. The germline V gene encodes CDR1 LGHDT and CDR2 YNNKEL (reference sequence). V lost 2 bases to trimming and J lost 5 bases, with 14 bases between them. The CDR3 bases are TGTGCCAGCAGCCAAAACGTCCTAGGGGGAGATACGCAGTATTTT. As protein: CASSQNVLGGDTQYF.

V and J are TRBV7-2 and TRBJ2-3; 7 nucleotides match TRBD1. CDR1 and CDR2 from the germline V gene are SGHTA and FQGNSA. This CDR3 contains 14 residues. The junction had 5 bases not matched to a gene; V was cut back by 5 bases and J by 3 bases. The DNA for the CDR3 is TGTGCCAGCAGCGACCAGGGGGTAACAGATACGCAGTATTTT. Protein sequence: CASSDQGVTDTQYF.

This rearrangement joins TRBV29-1 to TRBJ1-1; 9 bases are shared with TRBD1. The CDR3 has 14 residues. Trimming removed 4 bases from V and 9 bases from J; junction bases left unmatched: 12. In germline, CDR1 is SQVTM, CDR2 ANQGSEA. The CDR3 DNA is TGCAGCGTTGGGCTCGGGGTAGGACAGGGGCAAGCTTTCTTT. It is translated as CSVGLGVGQGQAFF.

This chain links TRBV13 with TRBJ2-5, with D possibly being TRBD1 (6 bases). V was pared by 4 bases and J by 7 bases, with 19 bases between. The CDR3 runs to 15 residues. Germline V lookup: CDR1 PRHDT, CDR2 FYEKMQ (reference sequence). The CDR3 here is CASSSRRTEEGTQYF. In DNA form, the CDR3 reads TGTGCCAGCAGCTCCCGGCGGACAGAGGAAGGGACCCAGTACTTC.

The chain carries TRBV9 and TRBJ1-4, with 11 bases aligning to TRBD1. This CDR3 is 15 amino acids long. The germline V gene has CDR1 SGDLS and CDR2 YYNGEE. The V segment lost 2 bases and the J segment 5 bases; nucleotides outside the gene matches: 2. The CDR3: CASSVRTGGNEKLFF. CDR3 in DNA: TGTGCCAGCAGCGTGCGGACAGGGGGCAATGAAAAACTGTTTTTT.

The chain is built from TRBV5-1 and TRBJ2-5; 8 nucleotides align to TRBD1. The CDR3 is 15 residues long. The junction had 5 bases not matched to a gene; V was cut back by 4 bases and J by 0 bases. The germline V gene has CDR1 SGHRS and CDR2 YFSETQ. The CDR3 sequence is CASSPLQGDQETQYF. The CDR3 bases are TGCGCCAGCAGCCCTCTACAGGGGGACCAAGAGACCCAGTACTTC.

This clone has only one observation. The chain recombines TRBV7-2 with TRBJ1-2, with 9 bases aligning to TRBD1. This CDR3 is 13 amino acids long. Germline CDR1 reads SGHTA; CDR2 reads FQGNSA. V lost 5 bases to trimming and J lost 7 bases; unmatched junction nucleotides: 5. CDR3 protein: CASSRGQGLGYTF. The CDR3 DNA reads as TGTGCCAGCAGCCGGGGACAGGGTCTTGGCTACACCTTC.

This clone was seen a few times. J is TRBJ1-5 and V is TRBV6-1, with D possibly being TRBD1 (5 bases). From germline, CDR1 is MNHNS and CDR2 SASEGT. There are 14 residues in the CDR3. V shed 7 bases and J shed 11 bases, with 21 bases lying between them. The CDR3 DNA reads as TGTGCCAGCATCTCCGCCTCCGGGGCCAGAGCCCAGCATTTT. Its translation: CASISASGARAQHF.

J is TRBJ1-4 and V is TRBV15; D uncertain. Germline V gene sequence: CDR1 LNHNV, CDR2 YYDKDF (reference sequence). Trimming took 0 bases from V and 0 from J, leaving 11 bases between them. This CDR3 is 17 amino acids long. DNA for the CDR3: TGTGCCACCAGCAGAGAAGGATTAGGTGCAACTAATGAAAAACTGTTTTTT. Translating gives CATSREGLGATNEKLFF.

This chain uses TRBV7-2 with TRBJ1-6; D uncertain. Germline assignment: CDR1 SGHTA and CDR2 FQGNSA. The CDR3 spans 15 residues. V was clipped by 10 bases and J by 8 bases, with 21 bases between them. The CDR3 nucleotides read TGTGCCATCCCCACCCTGGCAACGAGGGATTCACCCCTCCACTTT. Its protein is CAIPTLATRDSPLHF.

The rearrangement joins TRBV18 to TRBJ2-3; D possibly corresponds to TRBD2 (7 bases). CDR1 is KGHSH, CDR2 LQKENI, per germline. CDR3 length: 18 amino acids. V lost 6 bases and J 0 bases, leaving 22 bases between the germline ends. The CDR3 sequence is CASSRPGGKSFSTDTQYF. In DNA form, the CDR3 reads TGTGCCAGCTCCCGCCCGGGGGGCAAGTCTTTTAGCACAGATACGCAGTATTTT.

The chain couples TRBV30 to TRBJ1-1, with D maybe TRBD1 (6 bases). This CDR3 has 13 residues. The V and J ends lost 5 bases and 2 bases respectively, with 12 bases between them. CDR1 is GTSNPN and CDR2 is SVGIG in the germline V gene (reference sequence). Written as DNA, the CDR3 is TGTGCCTGGGGGGGCATAAAAAACACTGAAGCTTTCTTT. Its translation is CAWGGIKNTEAFF.

This clone has a single count. The chain couples TRBV6-6 to TRBJ1-2, with 7 bases that match TRBD1. The ends lost 6 bases at V and 7 bases at J; junction bases unmatched: 8. CDR3 length: 13 amino acids. Germline CDR1 is MNHNY and CDR2 is SVGAGI (reference sequence). The CDR3 protein is CASSNTGEAGYTF. The CDR3 DNA is TGTGCCAGCAGCAATACAGGGGAGGCTGGCTACACCTTC.

The rearrangement joins TRBV5-4 to TRBJ2-3; 8 bases are a match to TRBD2. The CDR3 is 15 amino acids. Germline values: CDR1 SGHNT, CDR2 YYREEE (reference sequence). V shed 4 bases and J 5 bases; nucleotides not matched to a gene: 9. CDR3 bases: TGTGCCAGCAGCCGTTCCGGGGGGGCTGGAGATACGCAGTATTTT. Translated: CASSRSGGAGDTQYF.

This chain uses TRBV4-2 with TRBJ2-2; the D is unclear. Trimming removed 0 bases from V and 0 bases from J, with 8 bases in between. CDR1 and CDR2 from the germline V gene are LGHNA and YNFKEQ. CDR3 size: 16 residues. The CDR3 coding sequence is TGTGCCAGCAGCCAAGACGAGACCCCGAACACCGGGGAGCTGTTTTTT. Protein product: CASSQDETPNTGELFF.

The chain is built from TRBV6-2 or TRBV6-3 and TRBJ1-1; D may be TRBD1 (5 bases). Germline CDR1 is MNHEY and CDR2 is SVGEGT. Deletions cut 6 bases from V and 4 bases from J, with 24 bases between. The CDR3 loop spans 17 amino acids. The CDR3 sequence is CASSSREARLQATEAFF. The CDR3 DNA reads TGTGCCAGCAGCTCGAGAGAGGCGAGGCTACAGGCCACTGAAGCTTTCTTT.

The V gene is TRBV6-5, the J gene TRBJ1-2, with TRBD1 identical over 10 bases. Germline-derived CDR1 and CDR2 are MNHEY and SVGAGI. The CDR3 sequence is 16 residues long. Losses at the gene ends were 0 bases for V and 7 bases for J; bases not matched to a gene: 8. The CDR3 DNA sequence: TGTGCCAGCAGTTACTCTGGGACAGGGGTGGCGGGTGGCTACACCTTC. It is translated as CASSYSGTGVAGGYTF.

The chain is built from TRBV4-3 and TRBJ1-2; no definite D call. Looked up from germline, CDR1 is LGHNA and CDR2 is YSLEER. CDR3 length: 15 residues. V shed 1 base and J shed 0 bases, with 9 bases lying between them. For the CDR3, the DNA is TGCGCCAGCAGCCAAGGAGGAAATACTAACTATGGCTACACCTTC. It translates to CASSQGGNTNYGYTF.

Written as DNA, the CDR3 is TGTGCCAGCAGCTTGCCCGGCGTTGACACTGAAGCTTTCTTT. It encodes CASSLPGVDTEAFF. The chain couples TRBV5-6 to TRBJ1-1, with D unclear. V shed 1 base and J shed 3 bases, with 10 bases lying between them. This CDR3 region has 14 residues. CDR1 and CDR2 from the germline V gene are SGHDT and YYEEEE.

This chain links TRBV25-1 with TRBJ1-6, with a tentative D call TRBD1 (5 bases). The CDR3 consists of 16 residues. In germline, CDR1 is MGHDK, CDR2 SYGVNS. The V gene lost 5 bases and the J gene lost 7 bases, with 18 bases spanning the gap. DNA for the CDR3: TGTGCCAGCAGTCAGGGTACTAATTGGGGAAATTCACCCCTCCACTTT. Amino acid sequence: CASSQGTNWGNSPLHF.

The chain employs TRBV5-1 and TRBJ2-5, with D unclear. CDR3 length equals 14 residues. Trimming shortened V by 4 bases and J by 2 bases, and 12 bases separated the two germline ends. The germline gives CDR1 SGHRS, CDR2 YFSETQ. The CDR3 here is CASSAAVGQETQYF. Written as DNA, the CDR3 is TGCGCCAGCAGCGCGGCGGTAGGGCAAGAGACCCAGTACTTC.

This clone was seen only a few times. The V gene is TRBV11-3, the J gene TRBJ1-6; D is undetermined. Trimming left V 4 bases short and J 7 bases short, with 2 bases between. The CDR3 totals 11 residues. Germline CDR1 SGHNT, CDR2 YENEEA. This CDR3 reads CASSSNSPLHF. In nucleotides, the CDR3 is TGTGCCAGCAGCTCAAATTCACCCCTCCACTTT.

V is TRBV7-2 and J is TRBJ2-7; 9 bases are shared with TRBD1. The germline V gene encodes CDR1 SGHTA and CDR2 FQGNSA. Trimming took 0 bases from V and 4 from J; bases not matched to a gene: 7. This CDR3 has 16 amino acids. This CDR3 reads CASSLAPLDRGYEQYF. The CDR3 DNA follows: TGTGCCAGCAGCTTAGCGCCGTTGGACAGGGGTTACGAGCAGTACTTC. Looking up the rest from reference TRBV7-2 and TRBJ2-7 gives the full variable domain: GAGVSQSPSNKVTEKGKDVELRCDPISGHTALYWYRQSLGQGLEFLIYFQGNSAPDKSGLPSDRFSAERTGGSVSTLTIQRTQQEDSAVYLCASSLAPLDRGYEQYFGPGTRLTVT.